Listed here is a single TCR beta chain. CDR1 is SNHLY, CDR2 FYNNEI, per germline. Trimming removed 4 bases at V and 7 bases at J, with 16 bases between. This CDR3 contains 14 residues. The table came from immunoSEQ multiplex PCR; TCRdb's copy has only in-frame clones and leaves some out. The table lists approximately 250,000 clones, 92% of them singletons. This specimen belongs to a study of blood T cell repertoires in COVID-19. Study-wide context: Specimens from acute and convalescent COVID-19 originated in the United States, Italy and Spain. In each case, the material was cDNA or gDNA derived from T cells, B-cell-depleted T cells, or PBMCs.

The Seattle site enrolled patients during active infection and followed them longitudinally. Sequencing was done on a sample of peripheral blood. The source is a man aged 25 to 40 with COVID-19, enrolled during active disease. The chain carries TRBV2 and TRBJ1-1; unclear D gene. The CDR3 here is CASSAIPTIGEAFF. Written as DNA, the CDR3 is TGTGCCAGCAGTGCCATCCCGACAATTGGTGAAGCTTTCTTT.